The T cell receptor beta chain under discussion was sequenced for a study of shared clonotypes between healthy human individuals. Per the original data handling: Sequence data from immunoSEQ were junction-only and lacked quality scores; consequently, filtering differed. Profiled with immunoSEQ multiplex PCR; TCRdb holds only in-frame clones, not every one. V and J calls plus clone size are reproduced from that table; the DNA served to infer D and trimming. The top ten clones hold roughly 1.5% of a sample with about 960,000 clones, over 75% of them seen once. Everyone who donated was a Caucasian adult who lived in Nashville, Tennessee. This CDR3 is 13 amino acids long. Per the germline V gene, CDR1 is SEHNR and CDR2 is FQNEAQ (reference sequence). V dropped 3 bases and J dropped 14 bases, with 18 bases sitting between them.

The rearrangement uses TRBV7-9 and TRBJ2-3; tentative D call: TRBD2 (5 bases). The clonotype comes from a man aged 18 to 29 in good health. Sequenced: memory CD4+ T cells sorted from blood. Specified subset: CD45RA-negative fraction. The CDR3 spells CASSFGPRVDMYF. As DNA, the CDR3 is TGTGCCAGCAGCTTCGGACCGCGGGTTGACATGTATTTT.